The 10 T cell receptor beta chains reported below all come from one sample, sequenced in a study of identical twins. TCRdb ran MiXCR on the 5' RACE reads and lists one entry per CDR3 protein. The sample contains under 350,000 distinct CDR3 sequences, just under 9.5% of which appear only once. These data were also reused for a study on yellow fever vaccine responses in identical twins.

What was sequenced was CD8+ T cells sorted from blood. These receptors were taken from a woman aged 18-29 years in good health.

The V call is TRBV7-3, the J call TRBJ2-5; D is ambiguous. Trimming shortened V by 0 bases and J by 4 bases, and 6 bases separated the two germline ends. Germline assignment: CDR1 SGHTA and CDR2 FQGTGA. The CDR3 extends over 13 amino acids. DNA for the CDR3: TGTGCCAGCAGCTTAACACAGAGAGAGACCCAGTACTTC. Its translation: CASSLTQRETQYF.

The chain joins TRBV6-5 to TRBJ2-7; D ambiguous. Germline V gene sequence: CDR1 MNHEY, CDR2 SVGAGI. There are 14 residues in the CDR3. Trimming removed 3 bases from V and 7 bases from J, with 16 bases in between. CDR3 amino acids: CASSYLATQMEQYF. The CDR3, as DNA: TGTGCCAGCAGTTATTTGGCCACTCAGATGGAGCAGTACTTC.

The chain uses TRBV7-9 and TRBJ2-3, with TRBD2 matching 10 bases. Germline trimming cut 5 bases from V and 1 base from J; bases unmatched to any gene: 6. The CDR3 length is 16 residues. Germline V gene data show CDR1 as SEHNR and CDR2 as FQNEAQ (reference sequence). CDR3 sequence (DNA): TGTGCCAGCAGCCCACCCGGGACTAGCGGCACAGATACGCAGTATTTT. It translates to CASSPPGTSGTDTQYF.

This clonotype was observed a handful of times. The chain employs TRBV20-1 and TRBJ2-7, with unresolved D. Germline CDR1 reads DFQATT; CDR2 reads SNEGSKA (reference sequence). V gave up 0 bases and J gave up 6 bases, with 18 bases separating them. There are 15 residues in the CDR3. CDR3 protein: CSARDPDTTLFEQYF. CDR3 DNA: TGCAGTGCTAGAGATCCAGATACTACGCTGTTCGAGCAGTACTTC.

The gene calls are TRBV14 and TRBJ2-5, with TRBD1 matching 8 bases. Germline trimming cut 1 base from V and 5 bases from J; bases unmatched to any gene: 6. CDR3 length: 15 amino acids. In germline, CDR1 is SGHDN, CDR2 FVKESK. Here the CDR3 DNA reads TGTGCCAGCAGCCAAGGCACAGGGGGAGTGGAGACCCAGTACTTC. Translating gives CASSQGTGGVETQYF.

This sequence joins TRBV27 and TRBJ2-3; no definite D call. This CDR3 has 15 residues. V dropped 5 bases and J dropped 4 bases, with 16 bases sitting between them. The V gene's germline CDR1 is MNHEY and CDR2 SMNVEV (reference sequence). This CDR3 reads CASSPDPGSPDTQYF. CDR3 DNA sequence: TGTGCCAGCAGTCCCGACCCTGGATCGCCAGATACGCAGTATTTT.

This clonotype was seen a few times. The V call is TRBV13, the J call TRBJ2-7, with 7 nucleotides matching TRBD2. J lost 5 bases, V lost 5 bases, and 9 bases had no gene match. The germline gives CDR1 PRHDT, CDR2 FYEKMQ (reference sequence). This CDR3 has 14 amino acids. CDR3 sequence reads: CASSLSGVPHEQYF. The DNA of the CDR3 is TGTGCCAGCAGCCTCAGCGGGGTGCCCCACGAGCAGTACTTC.

In this sample, this clonotype turned up many times. The chain links TRBV18 to TRBJ2-1; D call uncertain. V lost 3 bases and J lost 5, with 11 bases in between. The CDR3 has 14 amino acids. Germline loops: CDR1 KGHSH, CDR2 LQKENI. This CDR3 reads CASSPSGSHNEQFF. In nucleotides, the CDR3 is TGTGCCAGCTCACCTTCAGGTAGCCACAATGAGCAGTTCTTC.

V usage is TRBV28 and J usage is TRBJ2-5; a possible D gene is TRBD1 (5 bases). Looked up from germline, CDR1 is MDHEN and CDR2 is SYDVKM. V lost 6 bases and J lost 2, with 25 bases in between. The CDR3 length is 18 residues. CDR3 DNA: TGTGCCAGCAGCAAAGCCCGGGCAGGGTTCATCTTTCAAGAGACCCAGTACTTC. This gives the protein CASSKARAGFIFQETQYF.

In this sample, this clonotype turned up a few times. This chain connects TRBV15 to TRBJ2-1, with D hard to call. In germline, CDR1 is LNHNV, CDR2 YYDKDF (reference sequence). V was cut by 2 bases and J by 4 bases, with 21 bases left in between. There are 18 residues in the CDR3. DNA of the CDR3: TGTGCCACCAGCAGACTACCCGGCGACGGAATCGTTTACAATGAGCAGTTCTTC. This sequence encodes CATSRLPGDGIVYNEQFF.